This T cell receptor (beta chain) was sequenced for a study of blood T cell repertoires in COVID-19. The CDR3 is made up of 13 amino acids. Germline-derived CDR1 and CDR2 are SGHVS and FQNEAQ. V shed 5 bases and J shed 3 bases, with 11 bases lying between them. The assay was immunoSEQ multiplex PCR, and TCRdb's table has in-frame clones only and misses some. Here the sample spans about 39,000 clones, about 88% being singletons. The V gene is TRBV7-8, the J gene TRBJ2-7, with D possibly matching TRBD2 (5 bases). The source is a human donor in a cohort sampled during active COVID-19. Sample: peripheral blood. The CDR3 loop is CASSIVEGYEQYF. The CDR3 DNA reads TGTGCCAGCAGCATTGTAGAGGGCTACGAGCAGTACTTC.